A selection of T cell receptor beta chains follows, all from one sample in a study of blood T cell repertoires in COVID-19. Profiling relied on immunoSEQ multiplex PCR, and the TCRdb table lists in-frame clones only, not all of them. The sample shows 300,000 to 350,000 clones, 87% of them seen only once. The sample consisted of peripheral blood. These receptors were taken from a young man with active or convalescent COVID-19. Both conserved end residues are part of each CDR3. D genes are given only for firm matches. Clone size appears in some rows only: once, few, many, or a class for an expanded clone.

j_gene,d_gene,v_gene,abundance,CDR3nt,CDR3aa
TRBJ2-5,NA,TRBV6-5,NA,TGTGCCAACTCAGGGCGGGAGACCCAGTACTTC,CANSGRETQYF
TRBJ2-3,TRBD2,TRBV10-2,NA,TGCGCCAGCAGTGCACCGGGACTAGCGGTGGCAGATACGCAGTATTTT,CASSAPGLAVADTQYF
TRBJ2-4,TRBD2,TRBV15,NA,TGTGCCACCAGCCGAGACCAACTAGCGACCAAAAACATTCAGTACTTC,CATSRDQLATKNIQYF
TRBJ1-4,NA,TRBV28,once,TGTGCCAGCAGTTTTGGAGGGCCAGGGGAAAAACTGTTTTTT,CASSFGGPGEKLFF
TRBJ2-1,TRBD2,TRBV3-1/TRBV3-2,NA,TGTGCCAGCAGCCAAATAGCGGGGTCCCGACCAGGGGAGCAGTTCTTC,CASSQIAGSRPGEQFF
TRBJ1-6,TRBD1,TRBV3-1/TRBV3-2,NA,TGTGCCAGCAGCCCCGGACAGGGCGGCTCACCCCTCCACTTT,CASSPGQGGSPLHF
TRBJ2-7,NA,TRBV7-2,NA,TGTGCCAGCAGCACACAGGGCAACGAGCAGTACTTC,CASSTQGNEQYF
TRBJ2-3,NA,TRBV19,few,TGTGCCAGTAGTATAGGTGGTAGCAGCACAGATACGCAGTATTTT,CASSIGGSSTDTQYF
TRBJ1-1,TRBD1,TRBV4-3,NA,TGCGCCAGCAGCCACGTTACAGGGGGCACTGAAGCTTTCTTT,CASSHVTGGTEAFF
TRBJ2-5,TRBD2,TRBV19,NA,TGTGCCAGTAGTATAGCCGGGACTAGTCAGGGCTTACAAGAGACCCAGTACTTC,CASSIAGTSQGLQETQYF
TRBJ1-1,NA,TRBV5-5,NA,TGTGCCAGCAGCTTGGTGCCAGGGGAAACGAACACTGAAGCTTTCTTT,CASSLVPGETNTEAFF
TRBJ2-5,TRBD1,TRBV5-6,NA,TGTGCCAGCAGCCCATGGGACAGTTTGGAGACCCAGTACTTC,CASSPWDSLETQYF
TRBJ2-1,NA,TRBV27,NA,TGTGCCAGCAGTTTGCGTATGAGGGTCGATGAGCAGTTCTTC,CASSLRMRVDEQFF
TRBJ2-1,TRBD2,TRBV6-5,NA,TGTGCCAGCAGTTACGGGGGGAGCGGGGGGTCCAATGAGCAGTTCTTC,CASSYGGSGGSNEQFF
TRBJ1-6,NA,TRBV14,NA,TGTGCCAGCAACCGGGATTTTGACTCACCCCTCCACTTT,CASNRDFDSPLHF
TRBJ1-6,TRBD1,TRBV3-1/TRBV3-2,NA,TGTGCCAGCAGCCAGGGGACAGGGATTGATTCACCCCTCCACTTT,CASSQGTGIDSPLHF
TRBJ2-1,NA,TRBV24-1,NA,TGTGCCACCAGTGATTACACCTCCCCCGGGGAGCAGTTCTTC,CATSDYTSPGEQFF
TRBJ1-1,TRBD1,TRBV5-1,NA,TGCGCCAGCAGCTCAAATTGGGATGACAGGGGGGACCTGGGGAACACTGAAGCTTTCTTT,CASSSNWDDRGDLGNTEAFF
TRBJ2-7,NA,TRBV7-9,NA,TGTGCCAGCAGATCGAGCGCCCTGGGCTACGAGCAGTACTTC,CASRSSALGYEQYF
TRBJ2-7,TRBD1,TRBV9,NA,TGTGCCAGCAGCCCACGAGAAACAGGGGGCCACGAGCAGTACTTC,CASSPRETGGHEQYF
TRBJ1-5,NA,TRBV18,NA,TGTGCCAGCTCTATACAGGGTACAGATCAGCCCCAGCATTTT,CASSIQGTDQPQHF
TRBJ2-1,NA,TRBV9,once,TGTGCCAGCAGCGTAGAAGGCCAGTTGGGCGATGAGCAGTTCTTC,CASSVEGQLGDEQFF
TRBJ1-2,TRBD1,TRBV15,few,TGTGCCACCAGCAGAGATCTAGGGCAGGGGGACGGCTACACCTTC,CATSRDLGQGDGYTF
TRBJ1-2,TRBD1,TRBV2,NA,TGTGCCAGCAGCGGGGACAGTCTTAACTATGGCTACACCTTC,CASSGDSLNYGYTF
TRBJ1-2,NA,TRBV28,NA,TGTGCCAGCAGTTTCACAATCCAGAATTTTTATGGCTACACCTTC,CASSFTIQNFYGYTF
TRBJ2-7,NA,TRBV5-8,NA,TGTGCCAGCAGCTTAGGTTGGGGGGAGTACGAGCAGTACTTC,CASSLGWGEYEQYF
TRBJ1-6,NA,TRBV28,few,TGTGCCAGCAGTGCTCACGGACAGAGGAATTCACCCCTCCACTTT,CASSAHGQRNSPLHF
TRBJ2-3,TRBD2,TRBV9,NA,TGTGCCAGCAGCGTGGGTAGCGGGAGTACTAGCACAGATACGCAGTATTTT,CASSVGSGSTSTDTQYF
TRBJ2-7,TRBD2,TRBV27,NA,TGTGCCAGCAGTCATAGCGGGTCTTTGAGCTCCTACGAGCAGTACTTC,CASSHSGSLSSYEQYF
TRBJ1-1,NA,TRBV7-8,NA,TGTGCCAGCAGCTTCCGACAGGCCATGAACACTGAAGCTTTCTTT,CASSFRQAMNTEAFF
TRBJ2-2,NA,TRBV28,NA,TGTGCCAGCAGTTCGGCACAGGGAAGGACCGGGGAGCTGTTTTTT,CASSSAQGRTGELFF
TRBJ1-2,NA,TRBV7-9,NA,TGTGCCAGCAGCTTCGGGGGGTATGACTATGGCTACACCTTC,CASSFGGYDYGYTF
TRBJ2-5,TRBD1,TRBV7-2,NA,TGTGCCAGCAGCGCCCGGGACAGCCAAGAGACCCAGTACTTC,CASSARDSQETQYF
TRBJ1-1,NA,TRBV6-5,few,TGTGCCAGCAGCGGACAAATGAACACTGAAGCTTTCTTT,CASSGQMNTEAFF
TRBJ2-1,TRBD2,TRBV15,NA,TGTGCCACCAGCAGTGAAGCGGGAGTGTCCTACAATGAGCAGTTCTTC,CATSSEAGVSYNEQFF
TRBJ1-5,NA,TRBV27,NA,TGTGCCAGCAGTACCGCCCTAGGAAGCAATCAGCCCCAGCATTTT,CASSTALGSNQPQHF
TRBJ2-1,NA,TRBV5-1,NA,TGCGCCAGCACAAGCAGGGTAAATGAGCAGTTCTTC,CASTSRVNEQFF
TRBJ2-2,TRBD1,TRBV6-5,medium-sized,TGTGCCAGCAGATCCGGGACAGGGGACACCGGGGAGCTGTTTTTT,CASRSGTGDTGELFF
TRBJ1-5,TRBD1,TRBV4-1,once,TGCGCCAGCAGCCCGGGGTTGATGGGACAGCGCAATCAGCCCCAGCATTTT,CASSPGLMGQRNQPQHF
TRBJ2-3,TRBD2,TRBV9,NA,TGTGCCAGCAATGAGCTAGCGGGGGACGTAGATACGCAGTATTTT,CASNELAGDVDTQYF
TRBJ1-2,NA,TRBV7-9,NA,TGTGCCAGCAGCTCACCTCCGCAGGACGGAGGATCGAGCTACACCTTC,CASSSPPQDGGSSYTF
TRBJ1-1,NA,TRBV7-9,NA,TGTGCCAGCAGGGGGCTGAACACTGAAGCTTTCTTT,CASRGLNTEAFF
TRBJ2-7,TRBD1,TRBV4-2,NA,TGTGCCAGCAGCCAAACGGGACAGTACGAGCAGTACTTC,CASSQTGQYEQYF
TRBJ2-7,NA,TRBV28,NA,TGTGCCAGCAGTCTCGACACCGGTTGGTACTTC,CASSLDTGWYF
TRBJ2-2,TRBD2,TRBV3-1/TRBV3-2,NA,TGTGCCAGCAGCCAGCCTTCTAGCGGGAGGGCCTCAGGGGAGCTGTTTTTT,CASSQPSSGRASGELFF
TRBJ1-2,TRBD1,TRBV5-1,NA,TGCGCCAGCAGCGACCGACAGGGTGCTGGCTACACCTTC,CASSDRQGAGYTF
TRBJ1-1,NA,TRBV7-3,NA,TGTGCCAGCAGCTCCCTGGGAGGGGGGAACACTGAAGCTTTCTTT,CASSSLGGGNTEAFF
TRBJ2-6,NA,TRBV7-9,NA,TGTGCCAGCAGCTTCTCCCCCGGACACTACTCTGGGGCCAACGTCCTGACTTTC,CASSFSPGHYSGANVLTF
TRBJ2-7,NA,TRBV27,NA,TGTGCCAGCAGTTTTCGACCAGGATTGATCTACGAGCAGTACTTC,CASSFRPGLIYEQYF
TRBJ2-7,TRBD1,TRBV4-1,NA,TGCGCCAGCAGCCGGGACAGATTTTACGAGCAGTACTTC,CASSRDRFYEQYF
TRBJ1-1,TRBD1,TRBV11-2,few,TGTGCCAGCAGCGGAAGTATTCTCAGGGGGAGCACTGAAGCTTTCTTT,CASSGSILRGSTEAFF
TRBJ2-7,NA,TRBV2,NA,TGTGCCAGCAGTGTCAACATGGACTCATCCTACGAGCAGTACTTC,CASSVNMDSSYEQYF